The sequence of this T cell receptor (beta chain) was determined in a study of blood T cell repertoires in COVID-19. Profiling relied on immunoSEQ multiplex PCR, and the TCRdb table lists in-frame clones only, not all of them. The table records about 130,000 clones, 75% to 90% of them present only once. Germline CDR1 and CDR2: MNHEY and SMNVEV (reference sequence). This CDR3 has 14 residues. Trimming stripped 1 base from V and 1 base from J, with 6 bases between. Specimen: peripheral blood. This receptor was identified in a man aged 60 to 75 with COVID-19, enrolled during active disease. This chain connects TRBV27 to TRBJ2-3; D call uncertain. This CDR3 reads CASSLYRGTDTQYF. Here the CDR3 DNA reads TGTGCCAGCAGTTTATATCGGGGCACAGATACGCAGTATTTT.